This entry concerns a single TCR beta chain. Its specificity is unknown. This specimen belongs to a study of cytomegalovirus exposure and HLA in healthy donors. Notes on the study in general: Owing to their indistinguishability, certain V segments, notably TRBV6-2 and TRBV6-3, were excluded.

Germline V lookup: CDR1 PRHDT, CDR2 FYEKMQ (reference sequence). The length of the CDR3 is 13 residues. V shed 5 bases and J 15 bases; nucleotides not matched to a gene: 11. PCR primers comprised 60 Vbeta and 13 Jbeta primers. Measured with immunoSEQ multiplex PCR; TCRdb has only the in-frame clones, and not every one. Seen here are approximately 190,000 clones, around 82% observed once, and the top ten hold around 0.27%. The genes are TRBV13 and TRBJ2-1, with 9 bases lining up with TRBD2. The TCR was taken from a boy aged 5-17 years in good health and CMV-seronegative. Material: PBMCs. CDR3 sequence reads: CASSHPAGGPPFF. The DNA of the CDR3 is TGTGCCAGCAGCCATCCTGCGGGAGGGCCCCCGTTCTTC.